These 32 T cell receptor beta chains were sequenced from one sample in a study of low-dose radiotherapy and immunotherapy resistance in tumors. TRAV and TRBV primers primed cDNA for both TCRalpha and TCRbeta. Amplification of TCRs used a constant-region primer and V-primer adapter for about 20 PCR cycles. TCRdb re-called the reads through MiXCR, storing one row per CDR3 protein. Here the sample spans 95,000 to 100,000 distinct CDR3 sequences, around 20% being singletons. Time point defined: after trial treatment. Treatment of the sample: LDRT plus nivolumab, ipilimumab, low-dose cyclophosphamide and aspirin (RACIN trial). The starting material was PBMCs, obtained after low-dose radiotherapy plus immunotherapy. These receptors all stem from a male donor with prostate cancer.

This clonotype was picked up many times. In DNA, the CDR3 is TGTGCCAGCAGTTACTCGGGGGCAGCCCTTAGTTCCTACGAGCAGTACTTC. Protein sequence: CASSYSGAALSSYEQYF. V gene TRBV6-6 combines with J gene TRBJ2-7; D might be TRBD1 (6 bases). The germline gives CDR1 MNHNY, CDR2 SVGAGI (reference sequence). Trimming stripped 0 bases from V and 1 base from J, with 16 bases between. CDR3 length equals 17 residues.

This clonotype showed up just a few times. CDR3 in amino acids: CASSAAGTSSRGTSYEQYF. CDR3 nucleotide sequence: TGTGCCAGCAGTGCCGCCGGGACTAGCTCCCGGGGCACCTCCTACGAGCAGTACTTC. The chain is built from TRBV28 and TRBJ2-7; 9 bases map to TRBD2. CDR3 length: 19 residues. Unmatched junction bases numbered 17, after V lost 5 bases and J lost 0 bases. The germline gives CDR1 MDHEN, CDR2 SYDVKM.

Details on this clonotype: A read error is the likely source, as a far larger clone sits one nucleotide away. J is TRBJ2-2 and V is TRBV13; D is undetermined. The CDR3 has 16 amino acids. Germline CDR1 PRHDT, CDR2 FYEKMQ (reference sequence). CDR3 protein: CATSRDLLRNIGELFF. The CDR3 region has the DNA TGTGCCACCAGCAGAGATCTACTCAGGAACATCGGGGAGCTGTTTTTT.

Comments on this clonotype: A far larger clone is one nucleotide away, so this likely arose from a read error. The chain combines TRBV5-1 with TRBJ2-7, with D perhaps TRBD1 or TRBD2 (6 bases each). V was shortened by 4 bases and J by 7 bases, with 21 bases between the two germline ends. This CDR3 has 15 amino acids. Germline CDR1 SGHRS, CDR2 YFSETQ. CDR3 loop: CASSPGTPRGNEQYF. The CDR3 DNA is TGCGCCAGCAGCCCCGGGACACCCCGGGGGAATGAGCAGTACTTC.

This clonotype has a count of ten or more. V usage is TRBV6-4 and J usage is TRBJ2-7; possible D gene TRBD1, 5 bases. This CDR3 has 15 residues. Germline CDR1 MRHNA, CDR2 SNTAGT. Deletions cut 5 bases from V and 6 bases from J, with 20 bases between. In nucleotides, the CDR3 is TGTGCCAGCAGTCCAGGGCCCAGGAACGGGCGCGAGCAGTACTTC. Encoded protein: CASSPGPRNGREQYF.

Many counts were recorded for this clonotype. This rearrangement joins TRBV7-2 to TRBJ2-5; perhaps TRBD2 as D (7 bases). Germline-derived CDR1 and CDR2 are SGHTA and FQGNSA. Trimming removed 2 bases from V and 4 bases from J, with 11 bases in between. The CDR3 is 14 residues long. This CDR3 reads CASSLQGGGETQYF. The CDR3 DNA follows: TGTGCCAGCAGCTTACAAGGGGGGGGAGAGACCCAGTACTTC.

This chain links TRBV2 with TRBJ2-7, with 9 bases aligning to TRBD1. The ends lost 6 bases at V and 2 bases at J; junction bases unmatched: 8. CDR3 length: 15 residues. Germline V gene data show CDR1 as SNHLY and CDR2 as FYNNEI. The CDR3 bases are TGTGCCAGCAGCCTAAGTGGACAGGGGCCCTACGAGCAGTACTTC. It yields the protein CASSLSGQGPYEQYF.

This clonotype was found many times. The gene calls are TRBV5-1 and TRBJ2-5; D unresolved. Trimming shortened V by 7 bases and J by 3 bases, and 7 bases separated the two germline ends. This CDR3 spans 11 amino acids. The germline gives CDR1 SGHRS, CDR2 YFSETQ. This chain's CDR3 is CASATEETQYF. In DNA form, the CDR3 reads TGCGCCAGCGCCACCGAAGAGACCCAGTACTTC. The full variable domain, completed using reference TRBV5-1 and TRBJ2-5, is KAGVTQTPRYLIKTRGQQVTLSCSPISGHRSVSWYQQTPGQGLQFLFEYFSETQRNKGNFPGRFSGRQFSNSRSEMNVSTLELGDSALYLCASATEETQYFGPGTRLLVL.

This clonotype was counted many times. The chain recombines TRBV11-2 with TRBJ1-6; D not resolved. The V gene's germline CDR1 is SGHAT and CDR2 FQNNGV. The CDR3 is made up of 15 amino acids. V lost 0 bases to trimming and J lost 8 bases, with 11 bases between them. Here the CDR3 DNA reads TGTGCCAGCAGCTTAGATAAGGACGGATATTCACCCCTCCACTTT. It yields the protein CASSLDKDGYSPLHF.

The table lists this clonotype with many counts. V usage is TRBV30 and J usage is TRBJ2-7; D may be TRBD1 (5 bases). V dropped 4 bases and J dropped 8 bases, with 15 bases sitting between them. CDR3 size: 12 residues. Germline lookup yields CDR1 GTSNPN and CDR2 SVGIG (reference sequence). CDR3 loop: CAWTDTSRQQYF. The DNA of the CDR3 is TGTGCCTGGACGGACACGAGCCGGCAGCAGTACTTC.

This clonotype has at least ten counts. This chain links TRBV12-3 or TRBV12-4 with TRBJ2-1; TRBD1 is a possible D gene (6 bases). The CDR3 is 15 amino acids. The germline V and J ends were trimmed by 3 bases and 6 bases, with 15 bases remaining between them. The CDR3 nucleotides read TGTGCCAGCAGTTTTGGCAGGGGTGGGTCCAATGAGCAGTTCTTC. The encoded protein is CASSFGRGGSNEQFF.

This clonotype was seen ten or more times. The V gene is TRBV12-3 or TRBV12-4, the J gene TRBJ1-2; 9 bases agree with TRBD1. The CDR3 length is 14 residues. The V gene end was trimmed by 5 bases and the J gene end by 4 bases; junction bases not matched to a gene: 5. The CDR3 is CASSRTGVAYGYTF. CDR3 coding DNA: TGTGCCAGCAGTCGGACAGGGGTTGCCTATGGCTACACCTTC.

This clonotype was seen many times. The CDR3 DNA reads TGCGCCAGCAGCCTCCGGGACAGGGTGACTTTGAATGAAAAACTGTTTTTT. The encoded protein is CASSLRDRVTLNEKLFF. The chain combines TRBV5-1 with TRBJ1-4; 9 nucleotides line up with TRBD1. The ends lost 4 bases at V and 5 bases at J; junction bases unmatched: 12. CDR3 length equals 17 residues. The germline CDR1 and CDR2 sequences are SGHRS and YFSETQ.

This clonotype was seen only a few times. The chain employs TRBV7-6 and TRBJ2-5; 7 bases line up with TRBD1. V lost 3 bases and J lost 2; bases outside the gene matches: 6. This CDR3 spans 15 amino acids. Germline CDR1 SGHVS, CDR2 FNYEAQ. In DNA, the CDR3 is TGTGCCAGCAGCTTGGGGACAGCCTCTCAAGAGACCCAGTACTTC. It codes for CASSLGTASQETQYF.

This clonotype appeared a few times. J is TRBJ2-6 and V is TRBV5-6, with D tentatively TRBD2 (6 bases). V was trimmed by 0 bases and J by 2 bases, leaving 12 bases between them. Germline CDR1 SGHDT, CDR2 YYEEEE. The CDR3 covers 17 residues. The CDR3 is CASSLAPAGPGANVLTF. In DNA, the CDR3 is TGTGCCAGCAGCTTGGCCCCCGCGGGGCCTGGGGCCAACGTCCTGACTTTC.

This clonotype showed up many times. This chain links TRBV30 with TRBJ1-2; 9 bases fit TRBD1. Trimming at V came to 2 bases and at J to 14 bases, leaving 6 bases not matched to a gene. Germline V CDR1 and CDR2: GTSNPN, SVGIG (reference sequence). The CDR3 contains 11 residues. The CDR3 sequence: CAWSTGTGRTF. The CDR3, as DNA: TGTGCCTGGAGTACCGGGACAGGGAGGACCTTC.

This clonotype was seen many times. The chain recombines TRBV19 with TRBJ2-5, with D perhaps assigned TRBD1 or TRBD2 (5 bases each). The CDR3 is 12 amino acids. Germline V lookup: CDR1 LNHDA, CDR2 SQIVND (reference sequence). Trimming stripped 6 bases from V and 1 base from J, with 6 bases between. CDR3 loop: CASRGTQETQYF. DNA of the CDR3: TGTGCCAGTAGAGGGACCCAAGAGACCCAGTACTTC.

This clonotype was seen ten or more times. The rearrangement links TRBV20-1 to TRBJ2-3, with 7 bases fitting TRBD2. This CDR3 has 12 amino acids. Per germline, CDR1 DFQATT and CDR2 SNEGSKA (reference sequence). The CDR3 DNA reads TGCAGCGCCAGCGGGGGCACAGATACGCAGTATTTT. It is translated as CSASGGTDTQYF.

This clonotype has a count of ten or more. CDR3 protein: CASSLGGYNYEQYF. In DNA form, the CDR3 reads TGTGCCAGCAGCTTAGGGGGGTACAACTACGAGCAGTACTTC. The chain combines TRBV7-2 with TRBJ2-7; D could derive from TRBD1 or TRBD2 (5 bases each). The germline V gene has CDR1 SGHTA and CDR2 FQGNSA. V dropped 1 base and J dropped 3 bases, with 10 bases sitting between them. The CDR3 length is 14 residues.

This clonotype has ten or more counts. The CDR3, as DNA: TGTGCCAGCAGCTGGGGGACCGGGGAGCTGTTTTTT. It translates to CASSWGTGELFF. The gene calls are TRBV11-2 and TRBJ2-2; D may match TRBD1 or TRBD2 (5 bases each). V shed 4 bases and J shed 5 bases, with 5 bases lying between them. The CDR3 has 12 residues. CDR1 and CDR2 (germline): SGHAT, FQNNGV.

This clonotype was seen only a few times. This sequence joins TRBV20-1 and TRBJ1-1; a weak D match, TRBD1 (5 bases). Deletions cut 5 bases from V and 1 base from J, with 11 bases between. The CDR3 runs to 13 residues. Germline CDR1 is DFQATT and CDR2 is SNEGSKA (reference sequence). This CDR3 is CSACRDENTEAFF. In DNA, the CDR3 is TGCAGTGCTTGCCGGGACGAGAACACTGAAGCTTTCTTT.

This clonotype was counted at least ten times. The genes are TRBV14 and TRBJ2-2; no firm D call. The germline CDR1 and CDR2 sequences are SGHDN and FVKESK. Trimming stripped 4 bases from V and 4 bases from J, with 10 bases between. This CDR3 spans 14 amino acids. The DNA for the CDR3 is TGTGCCAGCAGCCCTTCAAGAGCCACCGGGGAGCTGTTTTTT. This translates into CASSPSRATGELFF.

This clonotype was detected only a few times. The CDR3 here is CASSRGLAGGSNEQFF. In DNA form, the CDR3 reads TGTGCCAGCAGCCGTGGACTAGCGGGGGGGTCCAATGAGCAGTTCTTC. The chain recombines TRBV5-4 with TRBJ2-1; TRBD2 matches at 15 bases. In germline, CDR1 is SGHNT, CDR2 YYREEE (reference sequence). V trimming: 4 bases; J trimming: 6 bases; junction bases outside the gene matches: 5. The CDR3 totals 16 residues.

This clonotype was recorded at least ten times. The V and J genes are TRBV12-3 or TRBV12-4 and TRBJ1-6; 8 nucleotides match TRBD1. The CDR3 has 14 residues. V lost 6 bases to trimming and J lost 8 bases; unmatched junction nucleotides: 6. The CDR3 DNA reads as TGTGCCAGCAGATCCGACAGGGGTTATTCACCCCTCCACTTT. It translates to CASRSDRGYSPLHF.

Ten or more counts support this clonotype. The V gene is TRBV11-2, the J gene TRBJ2-3, with 11 bases that match TRBD2. Trimming took 5 bases from V and 3 from J; bases not matched to a gene: 4. In germline, CDR1 is SGHAT, CDR2 FQNNGV. This CDR3 region has 15 residues. The CDR3, as DNA: TGTGCCAGCAGCCAGGGGACTAGCGGTACAGATACGCAGTATTTT. Protein: CASSQGTSGTDTQYF.

Many counts were recorded for this clonotype. The chain combines TRBV6-1 with TRBJ2-1, with 10 positions matching TRBD2. With 5 bases clipped from V and 5 bases from J, the junction kept 6 bases outside the gene matches. Germline V lookup: CDR1 MNHNS, CDR2 SASEGT. The CDR3 loop spans 15 amino acids. The CDR3 sequence is CASSTLAGEDNEQFF. CDR3 DNA sequence: TGTGCCAGCAGTACGCTAGCGGGGGAAGACAATGAGCAGTTCTTC.

This clonotype was picked up many times. CDR3 nucleotide sequence: TGTGCCAACTCGCGGGGTCAAGAAGAGACCCAGTACTTC. Translated, it gives CANSRGQEETQYF. J is TRBJ2-5 and V is TRBV5-4; the D gene is possibly TRBD2 (6 bases). The CDR3 sequence is 13 residues long. Germline-derived CDR1 and CDR2 are SGHNT and YYREEE (reference sequence). The V and J ends lost 9 bases and 3 bases respectively, with 15 bases between them.

This clonotype was detected ten times or more. V usage is TRBV6-5 and J usage is TRBJ2-5, with TRBD1 as a possible D gene (5 bases). Germline V gene data show CDR1 as MNHEY and CDR2 as SVGAGI. The ends were cut back, 5 bases at V and 5 bases at J, with 21 bases in the middle. The CDR3 is 16 amino acids. The chain's CDR3 is CASSRVSHRLMETQYF. CDR3 DNA sequence: TGTGCCAGCAGTAGGGTTAGCCACAGGCTAATGGAGACCCAGTACTTC.

In this sample, this clonotype turned up many times. This chain joins TRBV9 and TRBJ2-7; 9 bases line up with TRBD2. Losses at the gene ends were 0 bases for V and 8 bases for J; bases not matched to a gene: 12. The CDR3 totals 16 residues. CDR1 SGDLS and CDR2 YYNGEE come from the germline V gene. CDR3 in DNA: TGTGCCAGCAGCGTAGGGGCCGGGACTAGCTCAGGCAAGCAGTACTTC. Translated: CASSVGAGTSSGKQYF. Full variable domain (outside the CDR3, taken from reference TRBV9 and TRBJ2-7): DSGVTQTPKHLITATGQRVTLRCSPRSGDLSVYWYQQSLDQGLQFLIQYYNGEERAKGNILERFSAQQFPDLHSELNLSSLELGDSALYFCASSVGAGTSSGKQYFGPGTRLTVT.

V and J are TRBV3-1 and TRBJ1-2, with TRBD1 matching over 8 bases. The length of the CDR3 is 15 residues. CDR1 LGHDT and CDR2 YNNKEL come from the germline V gene (reference sequence). Germline trimming cut 1 base from V and 4 bases from J; bases unmatched to any gene: 5. The CDR3: CASSQVHRGIYGYTF. In nucleotides, the CDR3 is TGTGCCAGCAGCCAAGTACACAGGGGGATCTATGGCTACACCTTC. Together with reference TRBV3-1 and TRBJ1-2, the CDR3 gives the full variable domain: DTAVSQTPKYLVTQMGNDKSIKCEQNLGHDTMYWYKQDSKKFLKIMFSYNNKELIINETVPNRFSPKSPDKAHLNLHINSLELGDSAVYFCASSQVHRGIYGYTFGSGTRLTVV.

A note on this clonotype: A much larger clone lies one base from this, so it may be a read error. The gene calls are TRBV20-1 and TRBJ2-5; TRBD2 aligns across 7 bases. From germline, CDR1 is DFQATT and CDR2 SNEGSKA (reference sequence). V shed 6 bases and J 7 bases; nucleotides not matched to a gene: 11. The CDR3 has 13 residues. The CDR3 DNA reads as TGCAGTGCCCCTCTGGGGGGGGGTGGGACCCAGTACTTC. As protein: CSAPLGGGGTQYF.

This clonotype was detected many times. V is TRBV14 and J is TRBJ2-5, with D possibly matching TRBD1 (5 bases). Germline values: CDR1 SGHDN, CDR2 FVKESK. The CDR3 runs 14 residues. Trimming left V 4 bases short and J 1 base short, with 10 bases between. CDR3 sequence (DNA): TGTGCCAGCAGCCGTGACAGCGCCCAAGAGACCCAGTACTTC. This encodes CASSRDSAQETQYF.